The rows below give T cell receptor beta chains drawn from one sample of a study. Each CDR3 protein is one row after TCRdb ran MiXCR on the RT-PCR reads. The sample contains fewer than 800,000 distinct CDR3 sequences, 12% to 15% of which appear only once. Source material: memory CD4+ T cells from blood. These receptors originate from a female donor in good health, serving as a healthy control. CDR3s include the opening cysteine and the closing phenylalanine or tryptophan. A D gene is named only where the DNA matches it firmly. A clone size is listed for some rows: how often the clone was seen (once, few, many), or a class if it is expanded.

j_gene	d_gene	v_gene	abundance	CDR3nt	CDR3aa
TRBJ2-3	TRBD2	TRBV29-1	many	TGCAGCGCGGGACTAGAAACAGATACGCAGTATTTT	CSAGLETDTQYF
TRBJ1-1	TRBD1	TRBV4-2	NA	TGTGCCAGCAGCCAAGGGTCACAGGGGCTTCTGATGAACACTGAAGCTTTCTTT	CASSQGSQGLLMNTEAFF
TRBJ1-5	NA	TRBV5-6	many	TGTGCCAGCACTATGGGGGTGAGCAATCAGCCCCAGCATTTT	CASTMGVSNQPQHF
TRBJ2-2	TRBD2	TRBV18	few	TGTGCCAGCTCACCAACGTTAGCGGGAACGAACACCGGGGAGCTGTTTTTT	CASSPTLAGTNTGELFF
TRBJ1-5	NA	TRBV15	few	TGTGCCACCAGCAGAGATTTGGGCGCCTGGGGTCAGCCCCAGCATTTT	CATSRDLGAWGQPQHF
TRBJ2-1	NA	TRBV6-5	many	TGTGCCAGCAGTTACCTGAGCGGCGATGAGCAGTTCTTC	CASSYLSGDEQFF
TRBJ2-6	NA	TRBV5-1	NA	TGCGCCAGCAGTAACAGTATAGGAGGACACAGACTCTCTGGGGCCAACGTCCTGACTTTC	CASSNSIGGHRLSGANVLTF
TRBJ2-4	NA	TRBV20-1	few	TGCAGTGCTAGAGACCGGGATCTTAAAAACATTCAGTACTTC	CSARDRDLKNIQYF
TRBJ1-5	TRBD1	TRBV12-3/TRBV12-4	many	TGTGCCAGCAGCCCAACAGGGGCGGGTCAGCCCCAGCATTTT	CASSPTGAGQPQHF
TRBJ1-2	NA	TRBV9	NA	TGTGCCAGCAGCGTAGGACGCTCTAACACCGGGGAGGGGTATGGCTACACCTTC	CASSVGRSNTGEGYGYTF
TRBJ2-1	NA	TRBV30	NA	TGTGCCTGGAGTGACATCCAGCGGATCTACAATGAGCAGTTCTTC	CAWSDIQRIYNEQFF
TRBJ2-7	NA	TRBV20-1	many	TGCAGTGCCAGCACAGGGACGCAAGCCTACGAGCAGTACTTC	CSASTGTQAYEQYF
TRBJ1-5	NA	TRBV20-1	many	TGCAGTGCTAGAAGGACATCACAAATCAGACAGCCCCAGCATTTT	CSARRTSQIRQPQHF
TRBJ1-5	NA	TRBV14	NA	TGTGCCAGCAGCCAGAATGATGGTCAGCCCCAGCATTTT	CASSQNDGQPQHF
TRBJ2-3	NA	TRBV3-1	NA	TGTGCCAGCAGCTTCGGTGGGACAACCAGCACAGATACGCAGTATTTT	CASSFGGTTSTDTQYF
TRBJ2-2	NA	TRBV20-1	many	TGCAGTGCTAGAGATCCGAACACCGGGGAGCTGTTTTTT	CSARDPNTGELFF
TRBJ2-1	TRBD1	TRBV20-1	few	TGCAGTGCTACCCGGGGACAGGGTTTCAATGAGCAGTTCTTC	CSATRGQGFNEQFF
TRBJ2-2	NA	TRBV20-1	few	TGCAGTGCTAGAGATCGGCGCGGCTCAACCGGGGAGCTGTTTTTT	CSARDRRGSTGELFF
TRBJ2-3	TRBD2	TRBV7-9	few	TGTGCCAGCAGCTTTGGTAGCGGGATAGCGCAGTATTTT	CASSFGSGIAQYF
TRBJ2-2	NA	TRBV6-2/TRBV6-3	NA	TGTGCCAGCAGTGTTTTGCGGAGGGCCGGGGAGCTGTTTTTT	CASSVLRRAGELFF
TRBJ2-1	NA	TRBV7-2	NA	TGTGCCAGCAGCTTAGAGGCGATTTACAATGAGCAGTTCTTC	CASSLEAIYNEQFF
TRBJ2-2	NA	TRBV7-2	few	TGTGCCAGCAGCCCGACAGCCACCGGGGAGCTGTTTTTT	CASSPTATGELFF
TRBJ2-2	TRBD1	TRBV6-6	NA	TGTGCCAGCAGTGTCCGACAGGGCGGGGAGCTGTTTTTT	CASSVRQGGELFF
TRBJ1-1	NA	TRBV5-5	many	TGTGCCAGCAGCTTGGGTTACAGCACTGAAGCTTTCTTT	CASSLGYSTEAFF
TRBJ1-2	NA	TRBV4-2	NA	TGTGCCAGCAGCCCCCTTGGGGTTTCGCGAGGGTATGGCTACACCTTC	CASSPLGVSRGYGYTF
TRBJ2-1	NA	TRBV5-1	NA	TGCGCCAGCAGGCCTCGAGGCGAAACAAGCTCCTACAATGAGCAGTTCTTC	CASRPRGETSSYNEQFF
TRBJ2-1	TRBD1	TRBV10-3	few	TGTGCCATCAGTGAGATTTCTATGGGACAGGGGAACTACAATGAGCAGTTCTTC	CAISEISMGQGNYNEQFF
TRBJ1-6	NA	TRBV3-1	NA	TGTGCCAGCAGCCAAGCGGGGGACGCAGATTCACTCCTCCACTTT	CASSQAGDADSLLHF
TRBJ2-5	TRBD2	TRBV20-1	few	TGCAGTGCTGCCCCGGCTAGCGGACCGCAAGAGACCCAGTACTTC	CSAAPASGPQETQYF
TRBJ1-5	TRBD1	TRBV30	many	TGTGCCTGGGGGAGGGACAGTAATCAGCCCCAGCATTTT	CAWGRDSNQPQHF
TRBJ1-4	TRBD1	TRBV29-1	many	TGCAGCTACCCCGGGACAGGGGGGGCTAATGAAAAACTGTTTTTT	CSYPGTGGANEKLFF
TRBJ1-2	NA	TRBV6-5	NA	TGTGCCAGCAGTTCCCAATTAAAGGCTGGTGGCGGCTACACCTTC	CASSSQLKAGGGYTF
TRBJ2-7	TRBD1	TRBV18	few	TGTGCCAGCTGCCGGGACAGGGGGCACGAGCAGTACTTC	CASCRDRGHEQYF
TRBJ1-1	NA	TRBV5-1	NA	TGCGCCAGCGCTGAACCGAACACTGAAGCTTTCTTT	CASAEPNTEAFF
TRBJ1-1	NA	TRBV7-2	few	TGTGCCAGCAGCCTGGGACCGTTTGGTGAAGCTTTCTTT	CASSLGPFGEAFF
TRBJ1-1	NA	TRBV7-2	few	TGTGCCAGCAGGCGGCAGGGTTCTGAAGCTTTCTTT	CASRRQGSEAFF
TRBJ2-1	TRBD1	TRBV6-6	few	TGTGCCAGCAGTTCGGGACAGGAGTACAATGAGCAGTTCTTC	CASSSGQEYNEQFF
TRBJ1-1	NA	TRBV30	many	TGTGCCTGGAGCACCTCATACAGGGTCCTGAACACTGAAGCTTTCTTT	CAWSTSYRVLNTEAFF
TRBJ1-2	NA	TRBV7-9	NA	TGTGCCAGCAGCTCCCGGGCGGGAGCCTTCGGCGGCTACACCTTC	CASSSRAGAFGGYTF
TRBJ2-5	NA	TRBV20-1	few	TGCAGTGCTAGTAGTTTGGCGCAGGGGAAGACCCAGTACTTC	CSASSLAQGKTQYF
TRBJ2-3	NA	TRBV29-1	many	TGCAGCGTTGTTGCTTTTAGGGGGAGGAGGACAGATACGCAGTATTTT	CSVVAFRGRRTDTQYF
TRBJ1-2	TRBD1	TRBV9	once	TGTGCCAGCAGCCCAGACAGGGCTCCCTCGAGAGGCTACACCTTC	CASSPDRAPSRGYTF
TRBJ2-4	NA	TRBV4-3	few	TGCGCCAGCAGCCAAGAAGGCACCGGTAAAAACATTCAGTACTTC	CASSQEGTGKNIQYF
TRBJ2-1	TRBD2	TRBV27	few	TGTGCCAGCAGTTTAGGACTAGCGGAGTCAAAGAAAGAGCAGTTCTTC	CASSLGLAESKKEQFF
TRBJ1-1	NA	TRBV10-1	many	TGCGCCAGCAGTGAGTCGGGGGAGGAAGCTTTCTTT	CASSESGEEAFF
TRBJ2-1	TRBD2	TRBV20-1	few	TGCAGTGCTAGAGAGCGGGAGCCCGCCTACAATGAGCAGTTCTTC	CSAREREPAYNEQFF
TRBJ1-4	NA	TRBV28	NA	TGTGCCACTCAGACAGGTACTGAAAAACTGTTTTTT	CATQTGTEKLFF
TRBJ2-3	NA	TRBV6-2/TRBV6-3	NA	TGTGCCACCAGATTAGGATGGGCGGGGCCCACAGATACGCAGTATTTT	CATRLGWAGPTDTQYF
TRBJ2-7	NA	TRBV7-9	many	TGTGCCAGCAGTCTGACGGGGATTGACTACGAGCAGTACTTC	CASSLTGIDYEQYF